The 3 T cell receptor beta chains reported below all come from one sample, sequenced in a study of metastatic and nonmetastatic thyroid tumors. Thyroid surgery was preceded by no treatment in any patient. TCRdb reprocessed the PCR reads using MiXCR. The table shows roughly 64,000 clones, with just over 4% occurring only once. Sequenced: blood. All receptors come from a female donor with papillary thyroid cancer or a benign thyroid nodule (not recorded which). Some clones in this sample may be carry-over from other donors' samples.

Many counts were recorded for this clone. The rearrangement uses TRBV6-1 and TRBJ2-1; D is possibly TRBD1 (5 bases). V lost 5 bases, J lost 4 bases, and 15 bases lay in between. The CDR3 length is 15 residues. Germline V CDR1 and CDR2: MNHNS, SASEGT. The CDR3 region has the DNA TGTGCCAGCAGTACTCAGGGTTTGCAATACAATGAGCAGTTCTTC. Its translation is CASSTQGLQYNEQFF.

In this sample, this clone turned up many times. At one of its ends the junction is not consistent with the germline gene, which may arise from a read error. Other DNA sequences in the same sample also yield this CDR3. The chain has TRBV7-9 and TRBJ2-3; possible D gene TRBD2, 6 bases. From germline, CDR1 is SEHNR and CDR2 FQNEAQ (reference sequence). The length of the CDR3 is 15 residues. The CDR3 region has the DNA TGCGCCAGCAGCATCAGACTAGAAAATACAGATACGCAGTATTTT. Encoded protein: CASSIRLENTDTQYF.

This clone occurred many times. The chain employs TRBV3-1 and TRBJ1-5; D ambiguous. Germline CDR1 is LGHDT and CDR2 is YNNKEL (reference sequence). The CDR3 loop spans 13 amino acids. The germline V and J ends were trimmed by 1 base and 1 base, with 2 bases remaining between them. The DNA of the CDR3 is TGTGCCAGCAGCCAAGGGAGCAATCAGCCCCAGCATTTT. Translating it yields CASSQGSNQPQHF.